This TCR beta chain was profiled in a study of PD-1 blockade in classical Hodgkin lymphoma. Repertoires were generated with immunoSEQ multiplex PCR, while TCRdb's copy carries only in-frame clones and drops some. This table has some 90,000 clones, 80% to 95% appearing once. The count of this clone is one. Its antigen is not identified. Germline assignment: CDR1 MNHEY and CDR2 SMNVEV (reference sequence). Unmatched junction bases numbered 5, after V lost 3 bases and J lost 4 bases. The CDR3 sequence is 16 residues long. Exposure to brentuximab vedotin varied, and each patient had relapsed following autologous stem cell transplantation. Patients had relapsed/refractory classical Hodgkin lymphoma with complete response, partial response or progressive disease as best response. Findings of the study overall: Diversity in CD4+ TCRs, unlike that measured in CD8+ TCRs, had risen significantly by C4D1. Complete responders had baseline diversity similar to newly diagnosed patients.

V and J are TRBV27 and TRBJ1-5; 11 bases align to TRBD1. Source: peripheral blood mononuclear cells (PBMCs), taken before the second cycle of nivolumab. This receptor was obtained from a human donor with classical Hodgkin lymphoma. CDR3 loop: CASSFGTGGPNQPQHF. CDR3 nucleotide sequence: TGTGCCAGCAGTTTCGGGACAGGGGGGCCTAATCAGCCCCAGCATTTT.